The T cell receptor beta chain under discussion was sequenced for a study of CD8 T cells in ankylosing spondylitis. Study conclusions and caveats: A subset of motif variants has previously been described in the synovial fluid and blood of reactive arthritis. With a CD8+ phenotype, disease-linked clones were relatively rare in peripheral blood. Significantly higher representation of disease-linked clones was reported for matched ankylosing spondylitis synovial fluid. Among TCR beta sequences, a motif of several highly homologous variants appeared characteristic of ankylosing spondylitis blood.

Quantitative 5'-RACE with molecular barcodes was used to make the TCR beta libraries. One entry per CDR3 protein, called by TCRdb with MiXCR from the 5' RACE reads. The sample has fewer than 500,000 distinct CDR3 sequences, under 25% seen once. This clonotype was counted a few times. Its antigen remains unidentified. With V trimmed by 1 base and J by 5 bases, 4 bases remained unmatched. The CDR3 totals 15 residues. The germline gives CDR1 SGHTA, CDR2 FQGNSA. This chain links TRBV7-2 with TRBJ2-3; 9 bases are a match to TRBD2. The clonotype comes from a male donor with ankylosing spondylitis. Sample: blood, either unsorted or a sorted T cell fraction (not recorded which). The CDR3 sequence: CASSLGGRAQDTQYF. DNA of the CDR3: TGTGCCAGCAGCTTAGGCGGGAGGGCCCAAGATACGCAGTATTTT.